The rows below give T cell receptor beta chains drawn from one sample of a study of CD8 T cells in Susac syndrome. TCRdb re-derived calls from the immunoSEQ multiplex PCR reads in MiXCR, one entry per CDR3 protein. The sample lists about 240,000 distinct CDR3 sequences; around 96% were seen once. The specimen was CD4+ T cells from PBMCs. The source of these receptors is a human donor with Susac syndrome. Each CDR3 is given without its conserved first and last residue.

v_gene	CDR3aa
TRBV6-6	ASSYPRGSSYEQY
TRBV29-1	SVLTAPGNTIY
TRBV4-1	ASSQGGLLGRGHTEAF
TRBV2	ATTGVNTEAF
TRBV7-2	ASSPTIRGEAF
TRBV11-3	ASSLVSYTDTQY
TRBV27	ASSANRGGTEAF
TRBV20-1	SALNRDILNIQY
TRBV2	ASRKDRNPNYGYT
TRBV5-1	ASGSKYNEQGEVDQETQY
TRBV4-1	ASSQDPDRGVGNQPQH
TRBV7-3	ASSSAHNTEAF
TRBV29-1	SVYWEIAYNEQF
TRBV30	AWSAPGSPYNEQF